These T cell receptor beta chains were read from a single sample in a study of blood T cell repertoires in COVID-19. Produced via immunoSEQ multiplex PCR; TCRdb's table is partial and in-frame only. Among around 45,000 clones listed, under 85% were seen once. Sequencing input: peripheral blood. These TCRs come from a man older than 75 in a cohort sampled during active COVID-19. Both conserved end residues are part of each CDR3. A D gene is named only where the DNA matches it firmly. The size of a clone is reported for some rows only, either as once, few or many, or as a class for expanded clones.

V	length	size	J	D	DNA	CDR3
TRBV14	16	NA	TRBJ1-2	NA	TGTGCCAGCAGCCGGGGGACGGGGGTGTTTGGCTATGGCTACACCTTC	CASSRGTGVFGYGYTF
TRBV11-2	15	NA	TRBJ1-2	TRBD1	TGTGCCAGCAGCTCCCTGACAGGGAGGAGCTATGGCTACACCTTC	CASSSLTGRSYGYTF
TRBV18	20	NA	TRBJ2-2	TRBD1	TGTGCCAGCTCACCACGAAGGGACAGACTCTCCTCCTCGAACACCGGGGAGCTGTTTTTT	CASSPRRDRLSSSNTGELFF
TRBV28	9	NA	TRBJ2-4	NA	TGTGCTTCGGGGGACATTCAGTACTTC	CASGDIQYF
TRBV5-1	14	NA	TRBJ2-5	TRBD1	TGCGCCAGCAGCCTCGGGACAGTACAAGAGACCCAGTACTTC	CASSLGTVQETQYF
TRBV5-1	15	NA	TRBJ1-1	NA	TGCGCCAGCAGCTTGATTCCAGGGCTGGACACTGAAGCTTTCTTT	CASSLIPGLDTEAFF
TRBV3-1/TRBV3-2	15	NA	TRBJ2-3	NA	TGTGCCAGCAGCCAAGACCCCTACTCCTCAGATACGCAGTATTTT	CASSQDPYSSDTQYF
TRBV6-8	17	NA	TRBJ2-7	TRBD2	TGTGCCATTATATGTTTTGTAGCGGGAGCACGGGTCTACGAGCAGTACTTC	CAIICFVAGARVYEQYF
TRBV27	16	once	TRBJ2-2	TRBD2	TGTGCCAGCACCTTAGGACTAGCGGGAAGAACCGGGGAGCTGTTTTTT	CASTLGLAGRTGELFF
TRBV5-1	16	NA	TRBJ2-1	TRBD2	TGCGCCAGCAGCTTGGTACTAGCGGGGGGGCGTCGTGAGCAGTTCTTC	CASSLVLAGGRREQFF
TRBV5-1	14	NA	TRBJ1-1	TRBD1	TGCGCCAGCAGCCCACAGGGGGGGAACACTGAAGCTTTCTTT	CASSPQGGNTEAFF
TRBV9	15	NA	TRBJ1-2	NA	TGTGCCAGCAGCGTAGCAGGAGGGGGGGACTATGGCTACACCTTC	CASSVAGGGDYGYTF
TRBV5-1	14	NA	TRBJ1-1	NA	TGCGCCAGCAGCCTCAAGTTGGCTGGCACTGAAGCTTTCTTT	CASSLKLAGTEAFF
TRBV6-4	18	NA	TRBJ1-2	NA	TGTGCCAGCAGTGACTCTTTTACAGGATTCGTCCAGCACTATGGCTACACCTTC	CASSDSFTGFVQHYGYTF
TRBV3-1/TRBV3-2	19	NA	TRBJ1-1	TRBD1	TGTGCCAGCAGCCAAGCCTACAGGGGGCCTTTAGATCTGGATACTGAAGCTTTCTTT	CASSQAYRGPLDLDTEAFF
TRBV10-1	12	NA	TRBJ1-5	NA	TGCGCCAGCAGTACAGGGAATCAGCCCCAGCATTTT	CASSTGNQPQHF
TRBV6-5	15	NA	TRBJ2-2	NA	TGTGCCAGCAGTTCCCGACAGGGAGGCACCGGGGAGCTGTTTTTT	CASSSRQGGTGELFF
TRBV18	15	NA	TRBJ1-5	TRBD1	TGTGCCAGCTCAACGACAGGGTTGGGCAATCAGCCCCAGCATTTT	CASSTTGLGNQPQHF
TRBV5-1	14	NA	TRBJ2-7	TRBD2	TGCGCCAGCAGCTGGGGCGGGAGCTCCTACGAGCAGTACTTC	CASSWGGSSYEQYF
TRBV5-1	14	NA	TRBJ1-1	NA	TGCGCCAGCAGCCCGGGGAGGGAGAACACTGAAGCTTTCTTT	CASSPGRENTEAFF
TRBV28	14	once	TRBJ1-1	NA	TGTGCCAGCAGCCCCGGACAGACGCACACTGAAGCTTTCTTT	CASSPGQTHTEAFF
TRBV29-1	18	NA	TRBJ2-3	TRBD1	TGCAGCGTTGAAGCCATAACAGGGGCCAACTTTTACCCAGATACGCAGTATTTT	CSVEAITGANFYPDTQYF
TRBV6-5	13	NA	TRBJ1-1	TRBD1	TGTGCCAGCCGAGCCGGGACAGGGGGTCGGGCTTTCTTT	CASRAGTGGRAFF
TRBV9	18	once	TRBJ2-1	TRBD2	TGTGCCAGCAGCGTAAGCAGCGGGAGGACCAGCTCCTACAATGAGCAGTTCTTC	CASSVSSGRTSSYNEQFF
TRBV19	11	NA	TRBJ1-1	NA	TGTGCCAGTAGTATCTCCCTCGTAACTTTCTTT	CASSISLVTFF
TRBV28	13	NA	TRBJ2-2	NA	TGTGCCAGCAGTTTATCACAGACCGGGGAGCTGTTTTTT	CASSLSQTGELFF
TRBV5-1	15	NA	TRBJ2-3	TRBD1	TGCGCCAGCAGCCCGTCGGGACAGAGCACAGATACGCAGTATTTT	CASSPSGQSTDTQYF
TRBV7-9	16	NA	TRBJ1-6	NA	TGTGCCAGCAGCTTAGTGGGGGGCTCCTATAATTCACCCCTCCACTTT	CASSLVGGSYNSPLHF
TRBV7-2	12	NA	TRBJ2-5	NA	TGTGCCAGCAGCCCGAGCTCAGAGACCCAGTACTTC	CASSPSSETQYF
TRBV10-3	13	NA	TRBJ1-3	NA	TGTGCCATCGGGGGGGACACCCGAAACACCATATATTTT	CAIGGDTRNTIYF
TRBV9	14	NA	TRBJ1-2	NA	TGTGCCAGCAGCTCCAGTACGGACAATTTAGGCTACACCTTC	CASSSSTDNLGYTF
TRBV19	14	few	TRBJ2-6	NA	TGTGCCAGTAGTGTATTCTCTGGGGCCAACGTCCTGACTTTC	CASSVFSGANVLTF
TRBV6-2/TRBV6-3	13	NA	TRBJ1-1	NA	TGTGCCAGCAGCCATATTTTCGGGTCAGAAGCTTTCTTT	CASSHIFGSEAFF
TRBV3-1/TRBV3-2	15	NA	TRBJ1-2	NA	TGTGCCAGCAGCCAAGATAGCGGGTTGGGATCGGGCTACACCTTC	CASSQDSGLGSGYTF
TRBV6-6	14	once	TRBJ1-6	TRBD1	TGTGCCAGCACTCCGGGACAGGGAAATTCACCCCTCCACTTT	CASTPGQGNSPLHF
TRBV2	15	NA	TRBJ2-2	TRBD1	TGTGCCAGCATGAGTGGGACAGGTGACACCGGGGAGCTGTTTTTT	CASMSGTGDTGELFF
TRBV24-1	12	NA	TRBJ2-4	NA	TGTGCCACCGGGGGGAAGGGAAACATTCAGTACTTC	CATGGKGNIQYF
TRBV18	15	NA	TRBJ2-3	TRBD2	TGTGCCAGCTCACGAACGGGAGGACACACAGATACGCAGTATTTT	CASSRTGGHTDTQYF
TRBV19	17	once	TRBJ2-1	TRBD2	TGTGCCAGTAGGGGGGTAGCGGGAAGGAGCTCCTACAATGAGCAGTTCTTC	CASRGVAGRSSYNEQFF
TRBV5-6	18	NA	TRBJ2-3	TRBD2	TGTGCCAGCAGCTTGAGGCTAGCGGGAGTGGGGCGGGCAGATACGCAGTATTTT	CASSLRLAGVGRADTQYF
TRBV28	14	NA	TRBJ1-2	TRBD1	TGTGCCAGCACAGGGGGCGATAGGTTTAGTGGCTACACCTTC	CASTGGDRFSGYTF
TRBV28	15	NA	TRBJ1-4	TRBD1	TGTGCCAGCAGCTACCCGGGACAGGGGATGGAAAAACTGTTTTTT	CASSYPGQGMEKLFF
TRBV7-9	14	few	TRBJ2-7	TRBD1	TGTGCCAGCAGATCGACAGGGAGCTCCTACGAGCAGTACTTC	CASRSTGSSYEQYF
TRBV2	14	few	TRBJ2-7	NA	TGTGCCAGCAGTCTATCGGGGGTTGGCTACGAGCAGTACTTC	CASSLSGVGYEQYF
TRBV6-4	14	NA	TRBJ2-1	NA	TGTGCCACTAGAAGGGGGACGTCGTTTGGTGAGCAGTTCTTC	CATRRGTSFGEQFF
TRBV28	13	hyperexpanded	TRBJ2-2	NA	TGTGCCAGCAGTTTCCGGGGGTTAGGGGAGCTGTTTTTT	CASSFRGLGELFF
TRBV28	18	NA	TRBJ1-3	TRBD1	TGTGCCAGCAGTTTCCGAACAGGGGGCCTTAGCTCTGGAAACACCATATATTTT	CASSFRTGGLSSGNTIYF
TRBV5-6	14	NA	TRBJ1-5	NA	TGTGCCAGCAGCTTGGTGGGAGGCAATCAGCCCCAGCATTTT	CASSLVGGNQPQHF
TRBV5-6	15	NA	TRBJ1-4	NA	TGTGCCAGCAGCTTGGTAGCCGCAACTAATGAAAAACTGTTTTTT	CASSLVAATNEKLFF
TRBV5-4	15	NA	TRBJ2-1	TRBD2	TGTGCCAGCAGCTTGGGTAGCGGGAGCCTTAGTGAGCAGTTCTTC	CASSLGSGSLSEQFF
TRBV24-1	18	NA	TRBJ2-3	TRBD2	TGTGCCACCAGTGATCAGGCCGGGACTAGCGGGAGCACAGATACGCAGTATTTT	CATSDQAGTSGSTDTQYF
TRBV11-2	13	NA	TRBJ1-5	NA	TGTGCCAGCAGCTTAGAGGGCGGGCAGCCCCAGCATTTT	CASSLEGGQPQHF
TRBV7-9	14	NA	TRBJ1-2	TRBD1	TGTGCCAGCCACGGGGGACAGGGGATAGATGGCTACACCTTC	CASHGGQGIDGYTF
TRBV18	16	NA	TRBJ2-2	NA	TGTGCCAGCTCACCACCCGAGGGGGCGAACACCGGGGAGCTGTTTTTT	CASSPPEGANTGELFF
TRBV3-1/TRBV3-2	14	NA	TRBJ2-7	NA	TGTGCCAGCAGCCGTTCCGGGGGTCAGTACGAGCAGTACTTC	CASSRSGGQYEQYF
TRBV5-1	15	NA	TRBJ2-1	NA	TGCGCCAGCAGCTTGGAAGGGGGTTCCTACAATGAGCAGTTCTTC	CASSLEGGSYNEQFF
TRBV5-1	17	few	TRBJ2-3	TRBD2	TGCGCCAGCAGCTTGGAAGTTAGCGGGAGAGGTGGGGATACGCAGTATTTT	CASSLEVSGRGGDTQYF